This T cell receptor beta chain comes out of a study of CD8 T cells in ankylosing spondylitis. Broader study findings: The study identified a TCR beta motif of about eight highly homologous variants that appeared characteristic of ankylosing spondylitis blood. The clones that were linked to disease were reported to be significantly enriched in matched synovial fluid samples from ankylosing spondylitis patients.

TCRdb fed the 5' RACE reads into MiXCR, producing one record per CDR3 protein. The sample contains fewer than 750,000 distinct CDR3 sequences, about 20% of which appear only once. V lost 0 bases, J lost 8 bases, and 11 bases lay in between. The germline CDR1 and CDR2 sequences are SGDLS and YYNGEE. This CDR3 is 13 amino acids long. Worth noting for this clonotype: Its target is unknown.

This rearrangement joins TRBV9 to TRBJ1-2, with D possibly being TRBD1 (5 bases). This TCR was sampled from a male donor with ankylosing spondylitis. The sample taken for sequencing was blood, either unsorted or a sorted T cell fraction (not recorded which). The CDR3 nucleotides read TGTGCCAGCAGCGTAGGGGGCCTCGGAGGCTACACCTTC. Residues: CASSVGGLGGYTF.